This T cell receptor (beta chain) derives from a study of blood T cell repertoires in COVID-19. At the level of the study: Both acute and convalescent COVID-19 samples were obtained from the United States, Italy and Spain. Nucleic acid was either cDNA or gDNA, and it came from T cells, B-cell-depleted T cells, or PBMCs.

With respect to this clone: An end of the junction does not agree with germline; a read error may underlie this.

Repertoires were generated with immunoSEQ multiplex PCR, while TCRdb's copy carries only in-frame clones and drops some. The top ten clones hold approximately 3.5% of a sample with under 300,000 clones, around 88% of them seen once. Individuals aged about 18 to 100 years were recruited from 20 to 25 US areas. Germline lookup yields CDR1 LNHDA and CDR2 SQIVND (reference sequence). CDR3 size: 15 residues. Sequencing was carried out using PBMCs or T cells enriched from blood (not recorded which). The chain carries TRBV19 and TRBJ1-1, with D possibly TRBD1 on 5 matching bases. This clonotype was obtained from a woman aged 40-49 years with acute COVID-19. The CDR3, as DNA: TGTGCCAGTAGGATAGGCGGGGCACTTTTGAGCGAAGCTTTCTTT. The encoded protein is CASRIGGALLSEAFF.